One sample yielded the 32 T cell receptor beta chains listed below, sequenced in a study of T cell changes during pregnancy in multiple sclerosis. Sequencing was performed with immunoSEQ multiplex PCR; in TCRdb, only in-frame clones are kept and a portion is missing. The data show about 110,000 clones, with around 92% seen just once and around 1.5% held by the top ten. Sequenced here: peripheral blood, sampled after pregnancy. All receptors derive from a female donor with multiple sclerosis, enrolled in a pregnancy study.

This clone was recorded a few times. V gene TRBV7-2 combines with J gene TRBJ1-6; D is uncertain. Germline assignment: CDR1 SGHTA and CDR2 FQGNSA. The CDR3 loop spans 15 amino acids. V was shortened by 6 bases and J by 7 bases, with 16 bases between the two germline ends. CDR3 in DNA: TGTGCCAGCAGGAGAGAGGGCGGCGGGAATTCACCCCTCCACTTT. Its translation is CASRREGGGNSPLHF. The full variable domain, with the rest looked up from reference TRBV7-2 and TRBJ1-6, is GAGVSQSPSNKVTEKGKDVELRCDPISGHTALYWYRQSLGQGLEFLIYFQGNSAPDKSGLPSDRFSAERTGGSVSTLTIQRTQQEDSAVYLCASRREGGGNSPLHFGNGTRLTVT.

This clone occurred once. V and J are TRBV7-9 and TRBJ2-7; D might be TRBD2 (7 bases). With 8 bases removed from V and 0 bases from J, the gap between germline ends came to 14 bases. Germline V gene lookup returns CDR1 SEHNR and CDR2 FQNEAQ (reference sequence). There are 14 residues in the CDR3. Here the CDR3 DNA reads TGTGCCAGCTCCCCGGGGGGCCTCTCCTACGAGCAGTACTTC. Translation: CASSPGGLSYEQYF.

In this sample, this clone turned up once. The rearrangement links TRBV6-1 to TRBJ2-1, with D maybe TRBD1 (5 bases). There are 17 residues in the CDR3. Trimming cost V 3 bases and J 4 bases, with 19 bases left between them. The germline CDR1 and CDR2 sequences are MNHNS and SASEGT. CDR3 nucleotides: TGTGCCAGCAGTGAGTACTCCGGACAAACCCGTTACAATGAGCAGTTCTTC. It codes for CASSEYSGQTRYNEQFF.

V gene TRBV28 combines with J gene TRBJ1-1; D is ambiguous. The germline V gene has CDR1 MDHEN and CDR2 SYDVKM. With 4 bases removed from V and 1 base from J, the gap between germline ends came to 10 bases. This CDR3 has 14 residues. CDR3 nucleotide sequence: TGTGCCAGCAGTTACGGGGAAAGGAACACTGAAGCTTTCTTT. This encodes CASSYGERNTEAFF.

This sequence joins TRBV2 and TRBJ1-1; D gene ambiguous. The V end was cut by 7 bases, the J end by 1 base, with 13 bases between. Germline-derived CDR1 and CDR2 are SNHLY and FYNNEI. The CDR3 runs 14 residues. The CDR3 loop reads CASTEEVWNTEAFF. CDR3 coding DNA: TGTGCCAGCACCGAGGAGGTTTGGAACACTGAAGCTTTCTTT.

Written as DNA, the CDR3 is TGTGCCTGGAGTCCTTCTAGGACTAGCGGGGCCCTCAATGAGCAGTTCTTC. This translates into CAWSPSRTSGALNEQFF. The rearrangement uses TRBV30 and TRBJ2-1; 12 nucleotides align to TRBD2. CDR1 is GTSNPN and CDR2 is SVGIG in the germline V gene (reference sequence). With V trimmed by 2 bases and J by 6 bases, 11 bases remained unmatched. There are 17 residues in the CDR3. The variable domain in full, with the rest retrieved from reference TRBV30 and TRBJ2-1, is SQTIHQWPATLVQPVGSPLSLECTVEGTSNPNLYWYRQAAGRGLQLLFYSVGIGQISSEVPQNLSASRPQDRQFILSSKKLLLSDSGFYLCAWSPSRTSGALNEQFFGPGTRLTVL.

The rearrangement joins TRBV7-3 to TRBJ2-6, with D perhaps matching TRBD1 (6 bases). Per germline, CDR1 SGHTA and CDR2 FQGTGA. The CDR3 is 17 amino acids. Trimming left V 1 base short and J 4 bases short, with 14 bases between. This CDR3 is CASSLSVGARGANVLTF. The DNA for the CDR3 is TGTGCCAGCAGCTTAAGTGTGGGGGCGCGCGGGGCCAACGTCCTGACTTTC.

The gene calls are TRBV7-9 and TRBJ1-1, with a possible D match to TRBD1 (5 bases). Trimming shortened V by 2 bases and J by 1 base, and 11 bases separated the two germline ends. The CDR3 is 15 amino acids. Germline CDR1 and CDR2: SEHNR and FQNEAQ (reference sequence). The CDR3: CASSLQGLRNTEAFF. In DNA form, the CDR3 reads TGTGCCAGCAGCTTACAGGGACTTAGGAACACTGAAGCTTTCTTT. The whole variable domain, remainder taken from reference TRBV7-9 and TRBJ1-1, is DTGVSQNPRHKITKRGQNVTFRCDPISEHNRLYWYRQTLGQGPEFLTYFQNEAQLEKSRLLSDRFSAERPKGSFSTLEIQRTEQGDSAMYLCASSLQGLRNTEAFFGQGTRLTVV.

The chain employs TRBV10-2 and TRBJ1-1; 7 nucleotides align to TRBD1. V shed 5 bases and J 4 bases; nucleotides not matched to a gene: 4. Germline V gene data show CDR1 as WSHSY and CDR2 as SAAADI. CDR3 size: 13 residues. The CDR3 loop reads CASSSDRVTEAFF. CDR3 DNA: TGCGCCAGCAGTTCCGACAGGGTCACTGAAGCTTTCTTT.

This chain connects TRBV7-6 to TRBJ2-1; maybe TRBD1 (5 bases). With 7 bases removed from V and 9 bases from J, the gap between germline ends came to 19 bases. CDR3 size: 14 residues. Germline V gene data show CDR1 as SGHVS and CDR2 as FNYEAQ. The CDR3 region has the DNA TGTGCCAGCAACAGCTTAGGTCAGGGCAGTGAGCAGTTCTTC. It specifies CASNSLGQGSEQFF. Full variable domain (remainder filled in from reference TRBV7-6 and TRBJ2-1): GAGVSQSPRYKVTKRGQDVALRCDPISGHVSLYWYRQALGQGPEFLTYFNYEAQQDKSGLPNDRFSAERPEGSISTLTIQRTEQRDSAMYRCASNSLGQGSEQFFGPGTRLTVL.

The CDR3: CASSARGQGATSGNTIYF. In DNA form, the CDR3 reads TGTGCCAGCAGCGCCCGGGGACAGGGGGCGACCTCTGGAAACACCATATATTTT. The gene calls are TRBV9 and TRBJ1-3; TRBD1 agrees at 12 bases. The germline gives CDR1 SGDLS, CDR2 YYNGEE. This CDR3 comprises 18 residues. V shed 3 bases, J shed 0 bases, and the junction held 7 bases outside the gene matches.

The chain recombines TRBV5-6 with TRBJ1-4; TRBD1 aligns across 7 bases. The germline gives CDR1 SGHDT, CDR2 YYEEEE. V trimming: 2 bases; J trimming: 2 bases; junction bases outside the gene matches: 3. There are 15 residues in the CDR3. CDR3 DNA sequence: TGTGCCAGCAGCTTAACAGGGGCTACTAATGAAAAACTGTTTTTT. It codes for CASSLTGATNEKLFF. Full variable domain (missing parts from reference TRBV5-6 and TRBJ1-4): DAGVTQSPTHLIKTRGQQVTLRCSPKSGHDTVSWYQQALGQGPQFIFQYYEEEERQRGNFPDRFSGHQFPNYSSELNVNALLLGDSALYLCASSLTGATNEKLFFGSGTQLSVL.

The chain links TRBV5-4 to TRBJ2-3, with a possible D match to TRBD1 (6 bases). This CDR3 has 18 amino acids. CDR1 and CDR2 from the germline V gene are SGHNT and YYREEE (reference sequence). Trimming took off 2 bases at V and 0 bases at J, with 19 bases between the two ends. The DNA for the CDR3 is TGTGCCAGCAGCTTATCCCCAGGGGAGATAACTAGCACAGATACGCAGTATTTT. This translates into CASSLSPGEITSTDTQYF.

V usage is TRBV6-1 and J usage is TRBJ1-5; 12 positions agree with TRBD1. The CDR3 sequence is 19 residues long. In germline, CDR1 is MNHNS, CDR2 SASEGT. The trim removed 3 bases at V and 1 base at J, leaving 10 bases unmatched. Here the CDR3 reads CASSDRRDRGQRSNQPQHF. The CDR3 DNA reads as TGTGCCAGCAGTGACCGCCGGGACAGGGGGCAACGGAGCAATCAGCCCCAGCATTTT.

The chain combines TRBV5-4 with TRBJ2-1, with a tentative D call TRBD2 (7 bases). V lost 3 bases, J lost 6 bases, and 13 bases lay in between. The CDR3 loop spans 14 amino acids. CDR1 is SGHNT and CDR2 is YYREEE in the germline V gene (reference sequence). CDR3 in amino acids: CASSYWGGPNEQFF. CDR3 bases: TGTGCCAGCAGCTACTGGGGGGGCCCCAATGAGCAGTTCTTC.

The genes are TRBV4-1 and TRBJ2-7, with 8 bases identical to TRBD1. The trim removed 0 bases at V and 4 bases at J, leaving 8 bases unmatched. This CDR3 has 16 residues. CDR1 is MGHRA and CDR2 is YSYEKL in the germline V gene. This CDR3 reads CASSQDQRQGRYEQYF. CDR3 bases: TGCGCCAGCAGCCAAGATCAGCGACAGGGGCGATACGAGCAGTACTTC.

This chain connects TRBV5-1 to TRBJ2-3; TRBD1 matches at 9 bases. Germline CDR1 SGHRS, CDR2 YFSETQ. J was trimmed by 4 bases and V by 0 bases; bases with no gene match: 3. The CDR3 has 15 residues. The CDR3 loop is CASSLGDRDPDTQYF. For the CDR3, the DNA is TGCGCCAGCAGCTTGGGGGACAGGGACCCAGATACGCAGTATTTT.

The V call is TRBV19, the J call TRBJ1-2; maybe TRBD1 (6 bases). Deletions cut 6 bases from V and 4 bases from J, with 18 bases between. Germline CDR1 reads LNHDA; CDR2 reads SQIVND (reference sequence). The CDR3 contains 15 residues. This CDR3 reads CASSPQGTNPYGYTF. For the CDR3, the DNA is TGTGCCAGTAGCCCACAGGGAACAAACCCCTATGGCTACACCTTC.

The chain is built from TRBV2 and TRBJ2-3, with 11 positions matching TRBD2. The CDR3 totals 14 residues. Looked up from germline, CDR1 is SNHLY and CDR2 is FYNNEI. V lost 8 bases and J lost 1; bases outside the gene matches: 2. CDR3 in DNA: TGTGCCAGCCTGGGACTAGCGGGCACAGATACGCAGTATTTT. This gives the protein CASLGLAGTDTQYF. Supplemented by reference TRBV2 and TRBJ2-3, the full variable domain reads EPEVTQTPSHQVTQMGQEVILRCVPISNHLYFYWYRQILGQKVEFLVSFYNNEISEKSEIFDDQFSVERPDGSNFTLKIRSTKLEDSAMYFCASLGLAGTDTQYFGPGTRLTVL.

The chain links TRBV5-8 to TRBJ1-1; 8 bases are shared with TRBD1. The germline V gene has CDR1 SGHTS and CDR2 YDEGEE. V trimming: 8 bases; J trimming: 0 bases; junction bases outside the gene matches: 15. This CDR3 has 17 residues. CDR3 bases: TGTGCCAGGCTTTTGCCACGGGACAGGAAGTTGAACACTGAAGCTTTCTTT. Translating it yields CARLLPRDRKLNTEAFF.

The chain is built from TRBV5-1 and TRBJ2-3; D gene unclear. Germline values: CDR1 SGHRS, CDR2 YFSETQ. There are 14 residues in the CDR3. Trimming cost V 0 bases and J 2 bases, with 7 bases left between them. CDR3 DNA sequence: TGCGCCAGCAGCTTGGTCCTCTACACAGATACGCAGTATTTT. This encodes CASSLVLYTDTQYF.

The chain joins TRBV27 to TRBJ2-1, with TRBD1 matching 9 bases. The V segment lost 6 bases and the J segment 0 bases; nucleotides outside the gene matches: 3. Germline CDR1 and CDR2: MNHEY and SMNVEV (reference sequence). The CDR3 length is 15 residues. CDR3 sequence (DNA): TGTGCCAGCAGGGACAGGGGAGGCTCCTACAATGAGCAGTTCTTC. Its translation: CASRDRGGSYNEQFF.

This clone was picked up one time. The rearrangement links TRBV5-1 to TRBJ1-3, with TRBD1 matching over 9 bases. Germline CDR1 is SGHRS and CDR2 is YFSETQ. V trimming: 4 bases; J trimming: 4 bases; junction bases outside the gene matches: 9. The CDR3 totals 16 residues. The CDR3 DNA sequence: TGCGCCAGCAGCCAGCTAGGACAGGGGATAGGAAACACCATATATTTT. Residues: CASSQLGQGIGNTIYF.

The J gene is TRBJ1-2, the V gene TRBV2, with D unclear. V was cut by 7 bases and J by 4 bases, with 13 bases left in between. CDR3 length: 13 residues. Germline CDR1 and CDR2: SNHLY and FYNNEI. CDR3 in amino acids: CASTGVGSYGYTF. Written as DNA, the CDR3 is TGTGCCAGCACCGGGGTAGGGAGCTATGGCTACACCTTC. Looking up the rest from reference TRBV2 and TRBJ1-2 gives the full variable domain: EPEVTQTPSHQVTQMGQEVILRCVPISNHLYFYWYRQILGQKVEFLVSFYNNEISEKSEIFDDQFSVERPDGSNFTLKIRSTKLEDSAMYFCASTGVGSYGYTFGSGTRLTVV.

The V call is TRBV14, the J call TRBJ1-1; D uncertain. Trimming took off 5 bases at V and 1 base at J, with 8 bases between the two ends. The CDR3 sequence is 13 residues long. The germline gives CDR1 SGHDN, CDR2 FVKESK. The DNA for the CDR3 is TGTGCCAGCAGCGTCAAAGCGAACACTGAAGCTTTCTTT. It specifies CASSVKANTEAFF.

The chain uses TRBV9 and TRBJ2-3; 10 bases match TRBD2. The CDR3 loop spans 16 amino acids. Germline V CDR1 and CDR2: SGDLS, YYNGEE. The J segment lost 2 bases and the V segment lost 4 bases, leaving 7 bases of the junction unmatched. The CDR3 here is CASSPRTSGPTDTQYF. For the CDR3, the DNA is TGTGCCAGCAGCCCGAGGACTAGCGGCCCCACAGATACGCAGTATTTT.

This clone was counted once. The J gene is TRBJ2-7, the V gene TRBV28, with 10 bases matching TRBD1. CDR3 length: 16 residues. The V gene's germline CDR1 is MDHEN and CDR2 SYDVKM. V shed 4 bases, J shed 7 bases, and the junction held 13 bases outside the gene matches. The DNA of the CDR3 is TGTGCCAGCAGTTCCTCCGGGACAGGGGTTCTAGCAGAGCAGTACTTC. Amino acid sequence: CASSSSGTGVLAEQYF.

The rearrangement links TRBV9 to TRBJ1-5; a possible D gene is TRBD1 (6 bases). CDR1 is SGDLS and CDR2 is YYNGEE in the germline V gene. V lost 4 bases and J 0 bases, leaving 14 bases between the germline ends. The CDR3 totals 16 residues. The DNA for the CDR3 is TGTGCCAGCAGCAAGGGGGAGGGAAGTAGCAATCAGCCCCAGCATTTT. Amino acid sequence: CASSKGEGSSNQPQHF.

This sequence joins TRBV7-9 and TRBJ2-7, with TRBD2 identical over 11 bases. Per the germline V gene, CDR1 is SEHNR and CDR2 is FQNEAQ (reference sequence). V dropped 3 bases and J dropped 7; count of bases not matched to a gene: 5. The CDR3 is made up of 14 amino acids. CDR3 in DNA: TGTGCCAGCAGCTTTAGCGGGAGGGCTCTTGAGCAGTACTTC. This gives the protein CASSFSGRALEQYF.

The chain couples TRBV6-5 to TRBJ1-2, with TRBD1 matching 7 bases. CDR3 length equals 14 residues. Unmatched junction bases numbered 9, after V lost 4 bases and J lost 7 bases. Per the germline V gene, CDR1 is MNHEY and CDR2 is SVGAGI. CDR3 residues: CASSSDRTGGGYTF. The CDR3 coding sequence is TGTGCCAGCAGTTCGGACAGGACTGGCGGTGGCTACACCTTC.

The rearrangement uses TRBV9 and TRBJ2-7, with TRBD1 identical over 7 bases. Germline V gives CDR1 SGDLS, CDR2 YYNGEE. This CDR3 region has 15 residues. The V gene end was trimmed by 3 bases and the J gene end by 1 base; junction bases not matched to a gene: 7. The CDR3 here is CASSGSGTESYEQYF. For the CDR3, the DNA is TGTGCCAGCAGCGGCTCCGGGACAGAGTCCTACGAGCAGTACTTC. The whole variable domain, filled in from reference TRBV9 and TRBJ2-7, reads DSGVTQTPKHLITATGQRVTLRCSPRSGDLSVYWYQQSLDQGLQFLIQYYNGEERAKGNILERFSAQQFPDLHSELNLSSLELGDSALYFCASSGSGTESYEQYFGPGTRLTVT.

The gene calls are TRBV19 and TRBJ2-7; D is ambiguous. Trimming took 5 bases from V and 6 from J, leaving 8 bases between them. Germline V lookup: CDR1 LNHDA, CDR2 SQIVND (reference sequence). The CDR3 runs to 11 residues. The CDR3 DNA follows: TGTGCCAGTAGTGGGCCGGCCGAGCAGTACTTC. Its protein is CASSGPAEQYF.